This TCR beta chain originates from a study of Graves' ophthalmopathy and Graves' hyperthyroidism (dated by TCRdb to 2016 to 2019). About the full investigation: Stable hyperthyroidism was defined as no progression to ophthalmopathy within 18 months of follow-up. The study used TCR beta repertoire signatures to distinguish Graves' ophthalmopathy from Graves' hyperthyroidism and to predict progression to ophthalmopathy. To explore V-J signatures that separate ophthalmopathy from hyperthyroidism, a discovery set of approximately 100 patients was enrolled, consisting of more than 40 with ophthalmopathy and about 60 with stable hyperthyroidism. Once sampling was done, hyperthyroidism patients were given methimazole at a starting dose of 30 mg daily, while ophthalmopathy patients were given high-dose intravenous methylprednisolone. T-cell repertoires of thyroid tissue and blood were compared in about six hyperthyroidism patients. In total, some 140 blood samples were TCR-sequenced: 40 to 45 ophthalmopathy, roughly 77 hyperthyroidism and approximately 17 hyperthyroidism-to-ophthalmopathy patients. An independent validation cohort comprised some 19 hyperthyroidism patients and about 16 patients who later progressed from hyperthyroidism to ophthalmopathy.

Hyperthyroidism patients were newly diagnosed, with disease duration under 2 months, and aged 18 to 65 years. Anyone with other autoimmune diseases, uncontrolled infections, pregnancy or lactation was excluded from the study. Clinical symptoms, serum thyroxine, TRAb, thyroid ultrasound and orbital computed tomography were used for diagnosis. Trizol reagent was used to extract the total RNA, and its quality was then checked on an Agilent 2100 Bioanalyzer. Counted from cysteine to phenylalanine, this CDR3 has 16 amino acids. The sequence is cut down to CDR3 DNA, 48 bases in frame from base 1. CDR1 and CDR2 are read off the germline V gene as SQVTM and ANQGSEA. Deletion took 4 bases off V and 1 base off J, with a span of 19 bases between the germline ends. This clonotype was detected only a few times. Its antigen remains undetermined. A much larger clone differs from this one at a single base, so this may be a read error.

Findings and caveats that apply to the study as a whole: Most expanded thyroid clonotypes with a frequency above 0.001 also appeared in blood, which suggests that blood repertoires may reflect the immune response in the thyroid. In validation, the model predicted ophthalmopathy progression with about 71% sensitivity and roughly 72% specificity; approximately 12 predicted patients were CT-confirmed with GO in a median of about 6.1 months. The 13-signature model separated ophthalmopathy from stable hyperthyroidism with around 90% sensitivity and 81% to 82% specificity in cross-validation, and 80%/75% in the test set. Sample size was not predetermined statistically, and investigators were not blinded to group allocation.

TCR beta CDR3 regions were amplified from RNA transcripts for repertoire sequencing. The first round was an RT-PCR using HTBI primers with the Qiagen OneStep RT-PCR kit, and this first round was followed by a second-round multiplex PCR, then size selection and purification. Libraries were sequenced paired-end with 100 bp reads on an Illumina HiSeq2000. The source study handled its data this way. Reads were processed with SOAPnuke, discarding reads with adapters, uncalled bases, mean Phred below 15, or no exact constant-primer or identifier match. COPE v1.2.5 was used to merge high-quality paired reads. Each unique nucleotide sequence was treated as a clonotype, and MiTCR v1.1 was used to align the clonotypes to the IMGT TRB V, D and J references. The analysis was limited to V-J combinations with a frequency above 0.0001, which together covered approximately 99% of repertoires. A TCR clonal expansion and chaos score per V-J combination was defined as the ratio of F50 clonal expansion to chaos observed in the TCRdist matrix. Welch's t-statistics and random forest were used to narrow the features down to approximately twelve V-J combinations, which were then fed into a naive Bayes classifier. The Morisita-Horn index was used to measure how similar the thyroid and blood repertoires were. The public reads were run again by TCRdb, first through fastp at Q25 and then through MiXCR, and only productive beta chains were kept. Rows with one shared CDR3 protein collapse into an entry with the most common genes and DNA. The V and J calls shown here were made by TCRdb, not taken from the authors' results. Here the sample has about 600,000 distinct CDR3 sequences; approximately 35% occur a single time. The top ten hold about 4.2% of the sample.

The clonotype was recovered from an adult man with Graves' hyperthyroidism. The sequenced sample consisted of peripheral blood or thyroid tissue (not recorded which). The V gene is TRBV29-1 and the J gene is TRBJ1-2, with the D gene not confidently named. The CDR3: CSVATKTAASNYGYTF. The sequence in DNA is TGCAGCGTTGCAACGAAGACGGCAGCGAGTAACTATGGCTACACCTTC.